A selection of T cell receptor beta chains follows, all from one sample in a study of T cells in Graves' hyperthyroidism and ophthalmopathy. TCRdb fed the multiplex PCR reads into MiXCR, producing one record per CDR3 protein. The data show more than 500,000 distinct CDR3 sequences, more than 45% seen once. What was sequenced was peripheral blood or thyroid tissue (not recorded which). These TCRs come from an adult woman with Graves' disease, either hyperthyroidism or ophthalmopathy (not recorded which). Each CDR3 is given with its conserved first and last residue. Each record gives: J gene, CDR3 length, clone size, V gene, D gene, CDR3 DNA, CDR3 protein. A D gene is named only where the DNA matches it firmly. Clone size is given for some rows only: seen once, a few or many times, or a class if the clone is expanded.

>TRBJ2-2|14|few|TRBV5-1|-
TGCGCCAGCAGCTTACGGGACGTAAACGGGGAGCTGTTTTTT
CASSLRDVNGELFF
>TRBJ1-1|14|-|TRBV15|-
TGTGCCACCAGCAGAGGGTGGGGGAACACTGAAGCTTTCTTT
CATSRGWGNTEAFF
>TRBJ2-6|13|many|TRBV4-1|-
TGCGCCAGCAGCAAGTCTGGGGCCAACGTCCTGACTTTC
CASSKSGANVLTF
>TRBJ2-7|16|many|TRBV11-2|TRBD2
TGTGCCAGCAGCCTAGCGGGGGCGGGCAGCACCTACGAGCAGTACTTC
CASSLAGAGSTYEQYF
>TRBJ2-7|16|-|TRBV5-4|-
TGTGCCAGCAGCTTGGGCGGGGTGAGGGGGCTCTACGAGCAGTACTTC
CASSLGGVRGLYEQYF
>TRBJ2-2|15|-|TRBV27|-
TGTGCCAGCAGTCACCGACGAGCGAACACCGGGGAGCTGTTTTTT
CASSHRRANTGELFF
>TRBJ2-5|13|-|TRBV7-2|-
TGTGCCAGCAGCACCAGGAATCTGAAGACCCAGTACTTC
CASSTRNLKTQYF
>TRBJ2-5|15|many|TRBV5-4|-
TGTGCCAGCAGCTCGTACTATCCAAAGGAGGAGACCCAGTACTTC
CASSSYYPKEETQYF
>TRBJ2-5|13|-|TRBV29-1|-
TGCAGCGTGGGGGAAGTAAGGCAAGAGACCCAGTACTTC
CSVGEVRQETQYF
>TRBJ1-6|17|-|TRBV9|-
TGTGCCAGCAGCCAATTGGATCTGATCTCCTATAATCCACCCCTCCACTTT
CASSQLDLISYNPPLHF
>TRBJ2-3|13|-|TRBV5-1|-
TGCGCCAGCAGCCCCCCGGGGGCAGATACGCAGTATTTT
CASSPPGADTQYF
>TRBJ2-2|11|-|TRBV7-2|-
TGTGCCAGTAGTATGACAGGGGAGCTGTTTTTT
CASSMTGELFF
>TRBJ1-4|16|many|TRBV9|-
TGTGCCAGCAGCGTAGGGCAGGAAACGGTTAATGAAAAACTGTTTTTT
CASSVGQETVNEKLFF
>TRBJ2-2|15|many|TRBV7-9|-
TGTGCCAGCAGCTTAGCGATCCTGAACACCGGGGAGCTGTTTTTT
CASSLAILNTGELFF
>TRBJ2-7|13|-|TRBV29-1|-
TGCAGCGTTGGACAATCCCCTACCTACGAGCAGTACTTC
CSVGQSPTYEQYF
>TRBJ1-1|12|many|TRBV28|-
TGTGCCAGCACCTCCCTGGCCACTGAAGCTTTCTTT
CASTSLATEAFF